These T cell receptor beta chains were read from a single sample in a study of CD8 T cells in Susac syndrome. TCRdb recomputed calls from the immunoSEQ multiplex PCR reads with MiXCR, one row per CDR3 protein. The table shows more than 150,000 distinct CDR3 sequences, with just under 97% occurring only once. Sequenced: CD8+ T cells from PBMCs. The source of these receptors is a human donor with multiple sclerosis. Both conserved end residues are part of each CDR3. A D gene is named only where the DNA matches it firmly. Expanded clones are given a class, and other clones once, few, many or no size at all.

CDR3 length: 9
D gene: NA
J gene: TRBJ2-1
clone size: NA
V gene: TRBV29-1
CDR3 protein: CSVETEQFF
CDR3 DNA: TGCAGCGTTGAAACTGAGCAGTTCTTC

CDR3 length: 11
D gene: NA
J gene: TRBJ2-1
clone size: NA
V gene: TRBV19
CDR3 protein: CASDGWDEQFF
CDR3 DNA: TGTGCCAGTGATGGATGGGACGAGCAGTTCTTC

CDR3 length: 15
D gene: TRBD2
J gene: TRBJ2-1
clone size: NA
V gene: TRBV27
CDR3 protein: CASSPGTSGANEQFF
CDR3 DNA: TGTGCCAGCAGTCCCGGGACTAGCGGGGCCAATGAGCAGTTCTTC

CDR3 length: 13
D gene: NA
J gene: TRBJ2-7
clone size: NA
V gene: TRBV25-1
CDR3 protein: CASSESFSYEQYF
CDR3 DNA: TGTGCCAGCAGTGAATCGTTCTCCTACGAGCAGTACTTC

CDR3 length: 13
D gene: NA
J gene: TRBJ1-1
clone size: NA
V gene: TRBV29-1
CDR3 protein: CSVEDAGVREAFF
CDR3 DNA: TGCAGCGTTGAAGATGCCGGGGTGAGGGAAGCTTTCTTT

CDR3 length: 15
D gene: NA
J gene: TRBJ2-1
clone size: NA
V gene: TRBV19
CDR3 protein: CASRPSDHSYNEQFF
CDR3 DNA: TGTGCCAGTAGACCTAGCGACCACTCCTACAATGAGCAGTTCTTC

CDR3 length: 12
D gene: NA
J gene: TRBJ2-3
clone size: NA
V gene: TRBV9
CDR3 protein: CASSGRTDTQYF
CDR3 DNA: TGTGCCAGCAGCGGACGCACAGATACGCAGTATTTT

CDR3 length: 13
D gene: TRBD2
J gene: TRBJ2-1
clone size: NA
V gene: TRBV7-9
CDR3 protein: CASSHGLAYEQFF
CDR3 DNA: TGTGCCAGCAGTCATGGACTAGCGTATGAGCAGTTCTTC

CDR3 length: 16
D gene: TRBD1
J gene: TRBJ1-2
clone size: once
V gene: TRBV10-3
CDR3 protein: CAISESIDRGLDGYTF
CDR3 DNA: TGTGCCATCAGTGAGTCGATTGACAGGGGGCTAGATGGCTACACCTTC

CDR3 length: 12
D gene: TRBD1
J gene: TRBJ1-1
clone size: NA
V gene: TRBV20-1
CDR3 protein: CSAATGDTEAFF
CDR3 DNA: TGCAGTGCTGCCACAGGGGACACTGAAGCTTTCTTT

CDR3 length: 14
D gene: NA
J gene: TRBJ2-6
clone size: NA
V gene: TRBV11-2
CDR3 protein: CASSLGATPDVLTF
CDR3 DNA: TGTGCCAGCAGCTTAGGGGCTACTCCCGACGTCCTGACTTTC

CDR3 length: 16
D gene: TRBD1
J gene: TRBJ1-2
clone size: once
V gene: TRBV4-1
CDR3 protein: CASSQVTGEASYGYTF
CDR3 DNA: TGCGCCAGCAGCCAAGTGACAGGGGAAGCTAGCTATGGCTACACCTTC

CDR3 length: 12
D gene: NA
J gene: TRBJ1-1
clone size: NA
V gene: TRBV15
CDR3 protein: CATSSLGSLTFF
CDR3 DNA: TGTGCCACCAGCAGCCTGGGGAGTTTAACTTTCTTT

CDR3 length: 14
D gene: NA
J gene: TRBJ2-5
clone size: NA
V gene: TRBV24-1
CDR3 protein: CATSERHVPETQYF
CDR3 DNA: TGTGCCACCAGTGAGAGACACGTCCCAGAGACCCAGTACTTC

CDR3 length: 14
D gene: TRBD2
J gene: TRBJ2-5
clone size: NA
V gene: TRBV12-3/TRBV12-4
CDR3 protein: CASSDGGVGETQYF
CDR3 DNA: TGTGCCAGCTCTGATGGGGGGGTTGGAGAGACCCAGTACTTC

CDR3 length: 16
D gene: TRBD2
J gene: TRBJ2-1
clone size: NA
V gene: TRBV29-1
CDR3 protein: CSVVPSVVAGYNEQFF
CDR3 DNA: TGCAGCGTTGTCCCCTCTGTAGTAGCGGGATACAATGAGCAGTTCTTC

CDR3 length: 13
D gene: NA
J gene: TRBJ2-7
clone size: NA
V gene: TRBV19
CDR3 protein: CASSMGTYYEQYF
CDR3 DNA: TGTGCCAGTAGTATGGGGACGTATTACGAGCAGTACTTC

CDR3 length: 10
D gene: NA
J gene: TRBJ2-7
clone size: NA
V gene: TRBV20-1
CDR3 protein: CSASRVEQYF
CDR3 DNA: TGCAGTGCTAGCAGGGTCGAGCAGTACTTC

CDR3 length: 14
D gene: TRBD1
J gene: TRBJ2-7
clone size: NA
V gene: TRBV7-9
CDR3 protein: CASSPTGSSYEQYF
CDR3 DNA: TGTGCCAGCAGCCCGACAGGGAGCTCCTACGAGCAGTACTTC

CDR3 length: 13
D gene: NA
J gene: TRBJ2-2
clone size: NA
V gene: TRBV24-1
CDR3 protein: CATSGSNTGELFF
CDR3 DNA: TGTGCCACCAGTGGCTCGAACACCGGGGAGCTGTTTTTT

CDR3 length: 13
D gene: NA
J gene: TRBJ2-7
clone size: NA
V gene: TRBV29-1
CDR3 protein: CSAGDGTFYEQYF
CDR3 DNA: TGCAGCGCAGGGGACGGGACGTTCTACGAGCAGTACTTC

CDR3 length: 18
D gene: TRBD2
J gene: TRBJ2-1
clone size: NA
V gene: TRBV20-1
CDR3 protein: CSAGGGLAGEIPYNEQFF
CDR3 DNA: TGCAGTGCTGGAGGCGGACTAGCGGGGGAGATACCCTACAATGAGCAGTTCTTC

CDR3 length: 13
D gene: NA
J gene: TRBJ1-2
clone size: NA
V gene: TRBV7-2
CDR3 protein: CASSLAQSLGYTF
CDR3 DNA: TGTGCCAGCAGCTTAGCCCAGTCCCTGGGCTACACCTTC

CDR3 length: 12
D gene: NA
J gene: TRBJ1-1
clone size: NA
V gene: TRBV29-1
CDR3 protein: CSSRIGAFEAFF
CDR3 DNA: TGCAGCTCACGGATAGGGGCCTTTGAAGCTTTCTTT

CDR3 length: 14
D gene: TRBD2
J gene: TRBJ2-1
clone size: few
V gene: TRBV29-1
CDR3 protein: CSVLGLAGGNEQFF
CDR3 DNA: TGCAGCGTTCTGGGACTAGCGGGGGGGAATGAGCAGTTCTTC

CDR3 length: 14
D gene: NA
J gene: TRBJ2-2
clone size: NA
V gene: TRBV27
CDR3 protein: CASSFGTNSGELFF
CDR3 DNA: TGTGCCAGCAGTTTTGGGACGAATTCCGGGGAGCTGTTTTTT

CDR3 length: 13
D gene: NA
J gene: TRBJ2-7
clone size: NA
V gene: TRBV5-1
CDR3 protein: CASSFSETYEQYF
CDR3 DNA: TGCGCCAGCAGCTTCTCCGAGACCTACGAGCAGTACTTC

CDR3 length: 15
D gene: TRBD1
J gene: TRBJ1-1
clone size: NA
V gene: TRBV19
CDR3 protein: CASSLDRGRRTEAFF
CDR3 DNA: TGTGCCAGTAGCCTGGACAGGGGGCGAAGGACTGAAGCTTTCTTT

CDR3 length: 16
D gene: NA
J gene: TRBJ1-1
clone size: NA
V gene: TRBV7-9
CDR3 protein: CASSSSQGALNTEAFF
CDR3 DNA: TGTGCCAGCAGCTCTTCCCAGGGTGCCCTGAACACTGAAGCTTTCTTT

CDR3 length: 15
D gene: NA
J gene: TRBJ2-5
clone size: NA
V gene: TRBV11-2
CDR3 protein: CASSLEVPAQETQYF
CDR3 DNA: TGTGCCAGCAGCTTAGAAGTCCCAGCCCAAGAGACCCAGTACTTC

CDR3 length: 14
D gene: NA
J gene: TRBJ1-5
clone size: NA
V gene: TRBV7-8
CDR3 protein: CARTGTGSNQPQHF
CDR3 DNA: TGTGCCAGAACCGGGACGGGTAGCAATCAGCCCCAGCATTTT

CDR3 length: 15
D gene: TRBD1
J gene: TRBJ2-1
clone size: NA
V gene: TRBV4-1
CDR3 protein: CASSQRDSPNNEQFF
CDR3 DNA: TGCGCCAGCAGCCAAAGGGACAGCCCGAACAATGAGCAGTTCTTC

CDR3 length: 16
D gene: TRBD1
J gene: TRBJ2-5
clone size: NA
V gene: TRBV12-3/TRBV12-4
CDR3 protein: CASSSTGELRGETQYF
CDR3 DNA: TGTGCCAGCAGTTCTACAGGGGAGCTGAGAGGGGAGACCCAGTACTTC

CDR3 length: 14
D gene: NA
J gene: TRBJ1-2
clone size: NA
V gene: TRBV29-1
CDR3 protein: CSTLPVTSFYGYTF
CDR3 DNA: TGCAGCACCCTACCCGTGACCAGTTTCTATGGCTACACCTTC

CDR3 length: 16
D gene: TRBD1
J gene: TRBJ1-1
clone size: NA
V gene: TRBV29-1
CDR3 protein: CSVEGGTGGAGTEAFF
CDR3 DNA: TGCAGCGTTGAAGGGGGCACAGGGGGCGCCGGGACTGAAGCTTTCTTT

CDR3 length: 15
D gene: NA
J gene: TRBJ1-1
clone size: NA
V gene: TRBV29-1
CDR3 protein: CSAGGGAGMNTEAFF
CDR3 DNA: TGCAGCGCTGGGGGGGGAGCCGGGATGAACACTGAAGCTTTCTTT

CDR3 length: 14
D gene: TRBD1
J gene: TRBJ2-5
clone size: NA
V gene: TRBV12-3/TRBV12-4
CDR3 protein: CASSLVGQQETQYF
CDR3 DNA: TGTGCCAGCAGTTTGGTGGGACAGCAAGAGACCCAGTACTTC

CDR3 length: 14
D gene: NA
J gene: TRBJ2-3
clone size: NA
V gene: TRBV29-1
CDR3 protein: CSVEGGSSTDTQYF
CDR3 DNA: TGCAGCGTTGAGGGCGGGTCGAGCACAGATACGCAGTATTTT

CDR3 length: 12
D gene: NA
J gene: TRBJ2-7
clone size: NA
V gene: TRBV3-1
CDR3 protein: CASAAVSYEQYF
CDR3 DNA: TGTGCCAGCGCTGCCGTGTCCTACGAGCAGTACTTC

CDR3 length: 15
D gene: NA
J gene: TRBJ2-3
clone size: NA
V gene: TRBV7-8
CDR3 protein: CASSLAPGLADTQYF
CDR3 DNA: TGTGCCAGCAGCTTAGCACCAGGGTTGGCAGATACGCAGTATTTT

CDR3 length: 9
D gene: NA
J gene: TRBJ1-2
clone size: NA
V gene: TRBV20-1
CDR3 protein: CSPNYGYTF
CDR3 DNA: TGCAGTCCCAACTATGGCTACACCTTC

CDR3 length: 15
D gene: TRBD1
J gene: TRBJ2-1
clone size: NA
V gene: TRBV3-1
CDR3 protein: CASSLTPGTVNEQFF
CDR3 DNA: TGTGCCAGCAGCCTAACTCCCGGGACAGTCAATGAGCAGTTCTTC

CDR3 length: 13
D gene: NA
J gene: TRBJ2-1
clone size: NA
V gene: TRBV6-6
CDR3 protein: CASSPAGRNEQFF
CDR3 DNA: TGTGCCAGCAGCCCTGCAGGGCGGAATGAGCAGTTCTTC

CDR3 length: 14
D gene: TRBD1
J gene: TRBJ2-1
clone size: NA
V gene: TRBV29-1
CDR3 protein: CSVDGDRGQNEQFF
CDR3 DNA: TGCAGCGTTGACGGGGACAGGGGGCAGAATGAGCAGTTCTTC

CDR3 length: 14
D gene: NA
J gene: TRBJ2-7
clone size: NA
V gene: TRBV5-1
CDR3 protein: CASSLTEVVDEQYF
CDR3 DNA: TGCGCCAGCAGCCTGACCGAAGTGGTGGACGAGCAGTACTTC

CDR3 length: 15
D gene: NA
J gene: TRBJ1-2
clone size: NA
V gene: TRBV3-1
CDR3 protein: CASSHGGQLNYGYTF
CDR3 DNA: TGTGCCAGCAGCCATGGTGGGCAGCTAAATTATGGCTACACCTTC

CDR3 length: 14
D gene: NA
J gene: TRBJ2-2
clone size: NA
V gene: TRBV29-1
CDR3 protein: CSVEGQENTGELFF
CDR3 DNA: TGCAGCGTTGAAGGGCAGGAGAACACCGGGGAGCTGTTTTTT

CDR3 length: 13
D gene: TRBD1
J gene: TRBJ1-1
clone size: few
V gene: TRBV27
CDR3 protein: CASSPTGGTEAFF
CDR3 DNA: TGTGCCAGCAGCCCTACAGGGGGCACTGAAGCTTTCTTT